This T cell receptor beta chain was captured in a study of OX40 agonist ivuxolimab in advanced cancers. In the study overall: Ivuxolimab was an agonistic, fully human IgG2 monoclonal antibody directed against OX40 (CD134), a costimulatory receptor. Of the approximately 50 dose-escalation patients, hepatocellular carcinoma was present in approximately 20, melanoma in approximately 15, renal cell carcinoma in 9 and head and neck cancer in 9. In the dose-escalation cohort, approximately 82% of patients were male, and the mean age was 60 years with a range of about 20 to 90. Intravenous ivuxolimab was administered to patients every 2 weeks at six dose levels: 0.01, 0.1, 0.3, 1.5, 3 and 10 mg/kg. Prior anti-PD-1, anti-PD-L1 or anti-CTLA-4 therapy was permitted, and checkpoint inhibitors had been received by 40% to 50% of dose-escalation patients. Partial responses occurred in three dose-escalation patients, of whom one had hepatocellular carcinoma and two had cutaneous melanoma. The purpose of peripheral TCRbeta sequencing was to test whether ivuxolimab changed TCR sequence diversity and led to clonal T-cell expansion. The paper reports the monotherapy dose-escalation portion (N of about 54 patients) of the phase I ivuxolimab trial.

Patients with autoimmune disease history or receiving systemic immunosuppression were excluded from the trial. In every dose cohort, peripheral blood was drawn for TCR sequencing at baseline, cycle 4 day 1, and cycle 7 day 1. Samples were obtained from an open-label, multicenter, first-in-human phase I dose-escalation trial of ivuxolimab. Adults with locally advanced or metastatic head and neck squamous cell, hepatocellular, melanoma or renal cell carcinoma were enrolled in the trial. CD4+ and CD8+ T cells were sorted separately from peripheral blood before TCR sequencing. For sequencing of the TCRbeta CDR3 region, genomic DNA was extracted from the sorted cells. The immunoSEQ Assay was used for sequencing of TCRbeta CDR3 regions. The source is immuneACCESS, and TCRdb retained only in-frame sequences with V and J called. Part of the clones is not carried over; for the studies checked, unresolved V genes explain less than half of this, and the remainder is unexplained. The sample table contains some 39,000 clones; only one count was recorded for more than 70% of them. The biggest ten clones account for about 13% of the sample.

The trim is 4 bases for V and 3 bases for J, with a gap of 13 bases between the germline ends. CDR1 and CDR2 are read off the germline V gene as MNHNS and SASEGT. The CDR3 runs 14 amino acids, cysteine and phenylalanine included. Solely the CDR3 DNA is kept, with 42 bases framed from the first base. Study-wide findings and limitations: Low levels of normalized T-cell clonal expansion were also seen in some patients who did not respond. At doses from 0.1 to 3.0 mg/kg, clonal expansion was seen in both CD4+ and CD8+ blood T cells between baseline and week 6. After ivuxolimab, CD8+ T cells had more expanded clones than CD4+ T cells on average. Partial responders in the 0.1-3.0 mg/kg groups had among the lowest normalized peripheral clonal expansion, especially among CD8+ T cells. Which antigens the clonally expanded peripheral T cells were specific for was not determined.

On this clone: What this receptor recognizes is not known. Qualities for individual bases were not recorded, and no much larger clone is one base off.

The sequencing here drew on CD4+ or CD8+ T cells sorted from blood, taken in a trial of the OX40 agonist ivuxolimab. This receptor was obtained from an adult with an advanced solid tumor such as melanoma, head and neck, liver or kidney cancer. This chain joins TRBV6-1 to TRBJ2-7, and TRBD2 may be the D gene, going by 7 matching bases. The CDR3 corresponds to CASSGTGRVYEQYF. The bases read TGTGCCAGCAGTGGTACAGGGAGGGTCTACGAGCAGTACTTC.